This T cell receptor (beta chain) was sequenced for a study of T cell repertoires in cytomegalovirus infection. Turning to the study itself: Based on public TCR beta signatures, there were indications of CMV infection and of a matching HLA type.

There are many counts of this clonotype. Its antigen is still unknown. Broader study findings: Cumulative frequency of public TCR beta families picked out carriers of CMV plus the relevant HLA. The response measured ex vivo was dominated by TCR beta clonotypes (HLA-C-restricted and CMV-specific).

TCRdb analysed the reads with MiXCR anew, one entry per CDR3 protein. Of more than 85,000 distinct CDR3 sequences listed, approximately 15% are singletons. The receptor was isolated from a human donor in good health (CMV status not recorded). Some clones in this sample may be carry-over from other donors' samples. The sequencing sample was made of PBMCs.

CDR3 sequence: CSVGSSGGYNEQFF. The CDR3 DNA sequence: TGCAGCGTTGGATCCTCCGGGGGCTACAATGAGCAGTTCTTC. The genes are TRBV29-1 and TRBJ2-1; a possible D gene is TRBD2 (6 bases). The germline V gene has CDR1 SQVTM and CDR2 ANQGSEA. The CDR3 totals 14 residues. Trimming cost V 4 bases and J 3 bases, with 13 bases left between them.